This TCR beta chain was identified in a study of graft-versus-host responses after intestinal transplantation. Profiling relied on immunoSEQ multiplex PCR, and the TCRdb table lists in-frame clones only, not all of them. This table has some 96,000 clones, over 75% appearing once. From germline, CDR1 is MGHDK and CDR2 SYGVNS. The CDR3 runs 11 residues. The germline V and J ends were trimmed by 5 bases and 0 bases, with 2 bases remaining between them. The chain is built from TRBV25-1 and TRBJ2-7; D is unclear. The TCR sequence derives from a human patient who received an intestinal transplant, so some T cells may come from the graft donor. The sample here was PBMCs, taken roughly 450 days after intestinal transplant. The CDR3 loop reads CASSSSYEQYF. DNA of the CDR3: TGTGCCAGCAGTTCCTCCTACGAGCAGTACTTC.